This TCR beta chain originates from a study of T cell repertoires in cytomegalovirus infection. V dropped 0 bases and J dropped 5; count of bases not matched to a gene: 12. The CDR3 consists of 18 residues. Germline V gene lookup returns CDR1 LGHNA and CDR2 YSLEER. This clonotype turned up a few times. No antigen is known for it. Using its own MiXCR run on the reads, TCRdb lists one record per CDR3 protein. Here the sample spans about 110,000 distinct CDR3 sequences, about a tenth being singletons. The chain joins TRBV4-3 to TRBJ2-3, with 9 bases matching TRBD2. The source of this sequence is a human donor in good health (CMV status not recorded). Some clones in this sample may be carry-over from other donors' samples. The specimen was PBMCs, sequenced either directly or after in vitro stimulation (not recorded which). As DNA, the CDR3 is TGCGCCAGCAGCCAAGAGCACATCCTAGCGGGATTCAGAGATACGCAGTATTTT. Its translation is CASSQEHILAGFRDTQYF.